A selection of T cell receptor beta chains follows, all from one sample in a study of blood T cell repertoires in COVID-19. Profiling relied on immunoSEQ multiplex PCR, and the TCRdb table lists in-frame clones only, not all of them. This table has about 160,000 clones, 75% to 85% appearing once. The sequencing input was PBMCs or T cells enriched from blood (not recorded which). Every receptor here comes from a man aged 35 to 55 who had recovered from COVID-19. The CDR3 runs from the conserved cysteine through the conserved F or W. Each record gives: CDR3 protein, V gene, D gene. The D gene is left open where the match is weak.

CDR3aa: CASSVGGGRSYNEQFF
v_gene: TRBV9
d_gene: NA

CDR3aa: CASSDRQAGRRDTQYF
v_gene: TRBV9
d_gene: NA

CDR3aa: CASSVGGQAISGNTIYF
v_gene: TRBV9
d_gene: TRBD1

CDR3aa: CASSQDGSPLHF
v_gene: TRBV4-1
d_gene: NA

CDR3aa: CSGLRGVDEKLFF
v_gene: TRBV29-1
d_gene: NA

CDR3aa: CAISAGGLNYGYTF
v_gene: TRBV10-3
d_gene: TRBD1

CDR3aa: CASSSGTGYGYGYTF
v_gene: TRBV7-8
d_gene: TRBD1

CDR3aa: CASSDRGGGNQPQHF
v_gene: TRBV2
d_gene: TRBD1

CDR3aa: CASSYRDTHSYNSPLHF
v_gene: TRBV19
d_gene: NA

CDR3aa: CASSPSGGEFDNEQFF
v_gene: TRBV9
d_gene: TRBD2

CDR3aa: CASSPMGRWTEAFF
v_gene: TRBV9
d_gene: NA

CDR3aa: CASSQDGRGPGPQHF
v_gene: TRBV4-2
d_gene: NA

CDR3aa: CATSEPGQGEGYTF
v_gene: TRBV24-1
d_gene: TRBD1

CDR3aa: CASSPTGTVANYGYTF
v_gene: TRBV5-1
d_gene: NA

CDR3aa: CASTGTSGGPRYNEQFF
v_gene: TRBV2
d_gene: TRBD2

CDR3aa: CASSSGGTDTQYF
v_gene: TRBV11-3
d_gene: NA

CDR3aa: CASRGTVATNEKLFF
v_gene: TRBV6-5
d_gene: NA

CDR3aa: CASLNDRAGTEAFF
v_gene: TRBV19
d_gene: TRBD1

CDR3aa: CASSLTGQLYNEQFF
v_gene: TRBV5-1
d_gene: TRBD1

CDR3aa: CASSSDSNTEAFF
v_gene: TRBV7-6
d_gene: NA

CDR3aa: CASSKLTAADSGVSSLSPLHF
v_gene: TRBV21-1
d_gene: NA

CDR3aa: CASSPASLNTEAFF
v_gene: TRBV18
d_gene: NA

CDR3aa: CASSEGSGQPQETQYF
v_gene: TRBV25-1
d_gene: NA

CDR3aa: CASSLETRLAKNIQYF
v_gene: TRBV13
d_gene: NA

CDR3aa: CASSPYKDSGYTF
v_gene: TRBV27
d_gene: NA

CDR3aa: CASSSPGQTFYGYTF
v_gene: TRBV6-5
d_gene: TRBD1

CDR3aa: CASSQHRQGDNGYTF
v_gene: TRBV16
d_gene: TRBD1

CDR3aa: CASEDLAGGEETQYF
v_gene: TRBV2
d_gene: TRBD2

CDR3aa: CASSPGQGVDQPQHF
v_gene: TRBV5-1
d_gene: TRBD1

CDR3aa: CASSLATGETGELFF
v_gene: TRBV5-1
d_gene: TRBD1

CDR3aa: CATRSERGTEAFF
v_gene: TRBV19
d_gene: NA

CDR3aa: CASSFYNSPNYGYTF
v_gene: TRBV5-5
d_gene: NA

CDR3aa: CASSFFGTGDGYTF
v_gene: TRBV6-5
d_gene: TRBD1

CDR3aa: CATSRDLSGVGDNEQFF
v_gene: TRBV15
d_gene: NA

CDR3aa: CASSFTGERYGYTF
v_gene: TRBV5-1
d_gene: NA

CDR3aa: CASSIRTGGLGYTF
v_gene: TRBV19
d_gene: TRBD1

CDR3aa: CASSEHGTGYSNQPQHF
v_gene: TRBV6-1
d_gene: TRBD1

CDR3aa: CASSEAGGAGYGYTF
v_gene: TRBV6-1
d_gene: NA

CDR3aa: CATRQRTGNTIYF
v_gene: TRBV5-8
d_gene: NA

CDR3aa: CAWKGSSAGGFSNEQFF
v_gene: TRBV30
d_gene: TRBD1

CDR3aa: CASSLSRGDSGNTIYF
v_gene: TRBV11-3
d_gene: NA

CDR3aa: CASSANHFYEQYF
v_gene: TRBV6-5
d_gene: NA

CDR3aa: CASSLVGDSGNTIYF
v_gene: TRBV5-1
d_gene: NA

CDR3aa: CASSPGIDYGYTF
v_gene: TRBV19
d_gene: NA